The clone carrying this T cell receptor beta chain occurred a few times. As yet, its antigen is unknown. These data are taken from a study of regulatory T cells in long-lasting Graves disease. Time point defined: newly diagnosed GD, antithyroid drugs for less than 3 months. PBMCs were the source of the RNA used for TCR sequencing. Relying on iRepertoire HTBI primers and Arm-PCR of CDR3 regions, the team built TCR beta libraries. Via MiXCR, TCRdb re-called the multiplex PCR reads, giving one row per CDR3 protein. The sample includes hundreds of thousands of distinct CDR3 sequences, about 16% of them seen just once. Deletions cut 4 bases from V and 1 base from J, with 13 bases between. The CDR3 covers 15 residues. Germline V CDR1 and CDR2: ENHRY, SYGVKD. Study results and caveats: Public clonotype sharing was higher in persistent than newly diagnosed patients. Newly diagnosed patients had higher TCR diversity than persistent Graves' patients did.

A further study also used this sample, focusing on T cells in Graves' hyperthyroidism and ophthalmopathy. As that study records: The study enrolled patients aged 18 to 65 with newly diagnosed hyperthyroidism of under 2 months' duration. Most clonotypes expanded in the thyroid (above 0.001) were also present in blood.

The V gene is TRBV10-3, the J gene TRBJ1-1; D unresolved. This sequence was found in a woman aged 40 to 65 with Graves disease. The specimen comprised peripheral blood mononuclear cells (PBMCs), sampled at new diagnosis, from a patient treated with antithyroid drugs. CDR3 sequence reads: CAISVSPNGNTEAFF. CDR3 nucleotide sequence: TGTGCCATCAGTGTAAGTCCCAATGGGAACACTGAAGCTTTCTTT.